The 18 T cell receptor beta chains presented below share a single source sample, sequenced in a study of CD4 T cells in relation to SARS-CoV-2 and coronaviruses. Unexposed donor CD4+ T cells date from about 2010-2018, before the COVID-19 pandemic. After 10 to 11 days of culture, CD4+ T cells were isolated. These TCRs are of unknown antigen specificity. Profiling relied on immunoSEQ multiplex PCR, and the TCRdb table lists in-frame clones only, not all of them. The profile covers tens of thousands of clones, with about 70% appearing a single time and around 13% taken by the ten largest. Sequenced sample: CD4+ T cells from PBMCs, cultured in vitro. Receptor source: a human donor in good health.

The gene calls are TRBV19 and TRBJ1-6; maybe TRBD1 (5 bases). Germline assignment: CDR1 LNHDA and CDR2 SQIVND (reference sequence). The CDR3 loop spans 15 amino acids. V dropped 3 bases and J dropped 9 bases, with 15 bases sitting between them. Here the CDR3 reads CASSMGGPWGSPLHF. CDR3 nucleotides: TGTGCCAGTAGTATGGGGGGTCCTTGGGGTTCACCCCTCCACTTT.

The rearrangement links TRBV5-1 to TRBJ2-3; maybe TRBD2 (5 bases). V lost 0 bases to trimming and J lost 0 bases, with 5 bases between them. This CDR3 contains 14 residues. Germline CDR1 is SGHRS and CDR2 is YFSETQ. The CDR3 protein is CASSLGGSTDTQYF. CDR3 bases: TGCGCCAGCAGCTTGGGAGGGAGCACAGATACGCAGTATTTT.

The sample holds a few counts of this clone. This chain links TRBV2 with TRBJ2-1; D may be TRBD1 (6 bases). The CDR3 length is 13 residues. The germline V gene has CDR1 SNHLY and CDR2 FYNNEI. V lost 7 bases and J 3 bases, leaving 10 bases between the germline ends. CDR3 residues: CASNIGGYNEQFF. DNA of the CDR3: TGTGCCAGCAACATAGGGGGCTACAATGAGCAGTTCTTC.

CDR3 region: CASSLGGGHGQPQHF. CDR3 nucleotide sequence: TGCGCCAGCAGCTTGGGTGGGGGGCATGGTCAGCCCCAGCATTTT. The rearrangement links TRBV5-1 to TRBJ1-5; a possible D gene is TRBD1 (6 bases). Trimming cost V 0 bases and J 6 bases, with 13 bases left between them. Per the germline V gene, CDR1 is SGHRS and CDR2 is YFSETQ. This CDR3 comprises 15 residues.

In DNA, the CDR3 is TGTGCCATCAGTGTCGAGGGAGGAAACTATGGCTACACCTTC. Translated, it gives CAISVEGGNYGYTF. The genes are TRBV10-3 and TRBJ1-2; no firm D call. Trimming stripped 4 bases from V and 2 bases from J, with 11 bases between. The CDR3 totals 14 residues. CDR1 is ENHRY and CDR2 is SYGVKD in the germline V gene.

This clone turned up a few times. The J gene is TRBJ2-7, the V gene TRBV30; D remains ambiguous. V lost 1 base and J lost 3, with 4 bases in between. This CDR3 comprises 11 residues. Germline CDR1 GTSNPN, CDR2 SVGIG (reference sequence). The CDR3 region is CAWSGIYEQYF. DNA for the CDR3: TGTGCCTGGAGTGGTATCTACGAGCAGTACTTC.

The rearrangement uses TRBV11-2 and TRBJ2-3; 10 bases align to TRBD2. This CDR3 has 17 amino acids. Germline CDR1 reads SGHAT; CDR2 reads FQNNGV. Trimming took 2 bases from V and 1 from J; bases not matched to a gene: 6. The CDR3 reads CASSLPPGTSGTDTQYF. CDR3 sequence (DNA): TGTGCCAGCAGCTTACCCCCCGGGACTAGCGGCACAGATACGCAGTATTTT. Looking up the rest from reference TRBV11-2 and TRBJ2-3 gives the full variable domain: EAGVAQSPRYKIIEKRQSVAFWCNPISGHATLYWYQQILGQGPKLLIQFQNNGVVDDSQLPKDRFSAERLKGVDSTLKIQPAKLEDSAVYLCASSLPPGTSGTDTQYFGPGTRLTVL.

This rearrangement joins TRBV4-3 to TRBJ2-6; no firm D call. In germline, CDR1 is LGHNA, CDR2 YSLEER. Trimming took 0 bases from V and 0 from J, leaving 6 bases between them. The CDR3 runs 16 residues. The CDR3 here is CASSQDSVSGANVLTF. As DNA, the CDR3 is TGCGCCAGCAGCCAAGATTCGGTCTCTGGGGCCAACGTCCTGACTTTC.

This sequence joins TRBV5-1 and TRBJ1-4; the match to TRBD1 covers 11 bases. Germline CDR1 reads SGHRS; CDR2 reads YFSETQ. Losses at the gene ends were 3 bases for V and 6 bases for J; bases not matched to a gene: 1. This CDR3 has 14 amino acids. The CDR3 region is CASSSGQGDEKLFF. The DNA for the CDR3 is TGCGCCAGCAGCTCGGGACAGGGGGATGAAAAACTGTTTTTT.

The chain joins TRBV6-5 to TRBJ2-7; 7 positions match TRBD1. Germline CDR1 and CDR2: MNHEY and SVGAGI. With V trimmed by 6 bases and J by 1 base, 6 bases remained unmatched. The CDR3 is 14 residues long. The CDR3 sequence is CASRHPGQSYEQYF. The CDR3 bases are TGTGCCAGCAGGCACCCGGGACAGTCCTACGAGCAGTACTTC.

This clone was found once. V usage is TRBV4-1 and J usage is TRBJ2-7; TRBD1 matches 9 bases. CDR1 is MGHRA, CDR2 YSYEKL, per germline. J gave up 0 bases and V 1 base, and 4 bases lay outside the gene matches. The CDR3 runs 16 residues. The CDR3 loop reads CASSQVGTGSSYEQYF. CDR3 nucleotide sequence: TGCGCCAGCAGCCAAGTGGGGACAGGGAGCTCCTACGAGCAGTACTTC.

The J gene is TRBJ2-1, the V gene TRBV5-4, with 13 bases aligning to TRBD2. V trimming: 1 base; J trimming: 7 bases; junction bases outside the gene matches: 11. The CDR3 contains 18 residues. Germline assignment: CDR1 SGHNT and CDR2 YYREEE (reference sequence). CDR3 DNA sequence: TGTGCCAGCAGCTTGAAAGAACTAGCGGGGGGGCTTAGGAATGAGCAGTTCTTC. This translates into CASSLKELAGGLRNEQFF.

This clone was seen once. This chain links TRBV6-4 with TRBJ1-5, with D perhaps TRBD1 (5 bases). V was trimmed by 5 bases and J by 2 bases, leaving 13 bases between them. The germline gives CDR1 MRHNA, CDR2 SNTAGT. The length of the CDR3 is 15 residues. The CDR3 sequence is CASSPQSGGNQPQHF. The CDR3 bases are TGTGCCAGCAGTCCTCAATCGGGGGGCAATCAGCCCCAGCATTTT.

The chain uses TRBV5-6 and TRBJ2-2; D is ambiguous. V dropped 2 bases and J dropped 7 bases, with 9 bases sitting between them. The CDR3 extends over 13 amino acids. Germline V CDR1 and CDR2: SGHDT, YYEEEE. CDR3 protein: CASSFPGDGELFF. CDR3 coding DNA: TGTGCCAGCAGCTTTCCAGGCGACGGGGAGCTGTTTTTT. The full variable domain, with the rest looked up from reference TRBV5-6 and TRBJ2-2, is DAGVTQSPTHLIKTRGQQVTLRCSPKSGHDTVSWYQQALGQGPQFIFQYYEEEERQRGNFPDRFSGHQFPNYSSELNVNALLLGDSALYLCASSFPGDGELFFGEGSRLTVL.

This clone showed up just once. This chain joins TRBV7-2 and TRBJ1-5; unclear D gene. V dropped 2 bases and J dropped 3 bases, with 8 bases sitting between them. Germline V lookup: CDR1 SGHTA, CDR2 FQGNSA. The CDR3 length is 14 residues. For the CDR3, the DNA is TGTGCCAGCAGCTTACCCAGCTTCAATCAGCCCCAGCATTTT. This encodes CASSLPSFNQPQHF.

The genes are TRBV7-2 and TRBJ1-6, with D maybe TRBD1 (6 bases). V gave up 5 bases and J gave up 6 bases, with 8 bases separating them. Germline assignment: CDR1 SGHTA and CDR2 FQGNSA. There are 13 residues in the CDR3. The CDR3 region has the DNA TGTGCCAGCAGCCCAGGGGTTAATTCACCCCTCCACTTT. Protein product: CASSPGVNSPLHF.

CDR3 DNA sequence: TGTGCCAGCAGCCAACAGGGCCCGAACACCGGGGAGCTGTTTTTT. As protein: CASSQQGPNTGELFF. V is TRBV11-2 and J is TRBJ2-2; D is possibly TRBD1 (6 bases). The CDR3 totals 15 residues. Between the trimmed V and J ends, which lost 5 bases and 0 bases, there was a span of 10 bases. CDR1 is SGHAT and CDR2 is FQNNGV in the germline V gene.

About this clone: A read error may account for a junction end that differs from germline. The chain uses TRBV10-3 and TRBJ1-4; the D gene is possibly TRBD1 (5 bases). CDR3 length equals 14 residues. The V gene's germline CDR1 is ENHRY and CDR2 SYGVKD. CDR3 loop: CAIGEAGLNEKLFF. Here the CDR3 DNA reads TGTGCCATCGGTGAGGCAGGGTTGAATGAAAAACTGTTTTTT.